Listed below are T cell receptor beta chains from one sample, sequenced in a study of relationships among human T cell subsets. TCRdb fed the multiplex PCR reads into MiXCR, producing one record per CDR3 protein. Counted here are fewer than 2,500 distinct CDR3 sequences, approximately 40% occurring once; the ten biggest clones make up 40% to 50%. What was sequenced was activated T cells sorted from blood. The receptors derive from a middle-aged man in good health. CDR3s include the opening cysteine and the closing phenylalanine or tryptophan. A D gene is named only where the DNA matches it firmly. The size entry is marked missing in some rows and otherwise reads once, few, many or a size class.

D,V,J,size,CDR3,DNA
.,TRBV7-8,TRBJ1-4,.,CASSGLGKTNEKLFF,TGTGCCAGCAGCGGGTTGGGGAAAACTAATGAAAAACTGTTTTTT
.,TRBV4-1,TRBJ2-5,few,CASSQVAGYETQYF,TGCGCCAGCAGCCAAGTAGCTGGTTACGAGACCCAGTACTTC
TRBD1,TRBV7-8,TRBJ2-7,few,CASSLGLAGQGSYEQYF,TGTGCCAGCAGCTTAGGTTTGGCGGGACAGGGATCCTACGAGCAGTACTTC
.,TRBV28,TRBJ1-5,.,CASSDRVSPQHF,TGTGCCAGCAGCGACCGTGTATCGCCCCAGCATTTT
.,TRBV11-2,TRBJ2-5,few,CASSGERQETQYF,TGTGCCAGCAGCGGAGAGAGGCAAGAGACCCAGTACTTC
.,TRBV6-5,TRBJ1-2,.,CASRTPGHNYGYTF,TGTGCCAGCAGAACCCCGGGACACAACTATGGCTACACCTTC
TRBD1,TRBV4-1,TRBJ2-7,.,CASSQTLTRGPVEQYF,TGCGCCAGCAGCCAAACCCTGACAAGGGGGCCGGTCGAGCAGTACTTC
.,TRBV12-3/TRBV12-4,TRBJ1-5,.,CASSLMGNQPQHF,TGTGCCAGCAGTTTAATGGGTAATCAGCCCCAGCATTTT
TRBD1,TRBV4-2,TRBJ1-2,few,CASSLPGQGFYGYTF,TGTGCCAGCAGCCTTCCGGGACAGGGGTTCTATGGCTACACCTTC
.,TRBV2,TRBJ1-2,few,CASALRPNYGYTF,TGTGCCAGCGCCCTTAGGCCTAACTATGGCTACACCTTC
TRBD1,TRBV11-2,TRBJ2-7,few,CASSSPLPTGFEQYF,TGTGCCAGCAGCTCTCCCTTACCGACAGGGTTCGAGCAGTACTTC
.,TRBV12-3/TRBV12-4,TRBJ2-5,once,CASSSAAGTQYF,TGTGCCAGCAGTAGCGCCGCGGGGACCCAGTACTTC
.,TRBV10-3,TRBJ2-1,few,CAITPSRGSHNEQFF,TGTGCCATCACCCCATCAAGGGGGTCTCACAATGAGCAGTTCTTC
.,TRBV10-2,TRBJ1-6,few,CASSESRGSPLHF,TGCGCCAGCAGTGAGTCGAGAGGTTCACCCCTCCACTTT
TRBD2,TRBV4-2,TRBJ2-7,few,CASSQETSGSYEQYF,TGTGCCAGCAGCCAAGAGACTAGCGGGAGCTACGAGCAGTACTTC
.,TRBV29-1,TRBJ2-1,.,CSVSQAAKYEQFF,TGCAGCGTCTCCCAGGCCGCAAAATATGAGCAGTTCTTC
.,TRBV4-2,TRBJ1-3,.,CASSQASTRSGNTIYF,TGTGCCAGCAGCCAAGCCTCGACTCGCTCTGGAAACACCATATATTTT